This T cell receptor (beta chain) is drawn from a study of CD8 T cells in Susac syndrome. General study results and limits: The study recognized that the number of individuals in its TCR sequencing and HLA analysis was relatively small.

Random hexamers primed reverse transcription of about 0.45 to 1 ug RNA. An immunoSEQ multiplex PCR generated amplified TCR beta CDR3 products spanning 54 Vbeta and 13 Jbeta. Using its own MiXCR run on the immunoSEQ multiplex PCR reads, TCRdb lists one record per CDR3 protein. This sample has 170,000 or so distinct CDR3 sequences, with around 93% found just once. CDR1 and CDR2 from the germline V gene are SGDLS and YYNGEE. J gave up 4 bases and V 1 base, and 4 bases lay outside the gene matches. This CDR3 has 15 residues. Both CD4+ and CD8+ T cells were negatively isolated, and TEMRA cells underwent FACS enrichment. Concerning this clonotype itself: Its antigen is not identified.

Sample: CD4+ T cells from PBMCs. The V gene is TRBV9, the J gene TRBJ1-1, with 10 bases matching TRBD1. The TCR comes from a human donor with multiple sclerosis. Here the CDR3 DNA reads TGTGCCAGCAGCGTATTGGGACAGGGGAGCACTGAAGCTTTCTTT. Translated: CASSVLGQGSTEAFF.